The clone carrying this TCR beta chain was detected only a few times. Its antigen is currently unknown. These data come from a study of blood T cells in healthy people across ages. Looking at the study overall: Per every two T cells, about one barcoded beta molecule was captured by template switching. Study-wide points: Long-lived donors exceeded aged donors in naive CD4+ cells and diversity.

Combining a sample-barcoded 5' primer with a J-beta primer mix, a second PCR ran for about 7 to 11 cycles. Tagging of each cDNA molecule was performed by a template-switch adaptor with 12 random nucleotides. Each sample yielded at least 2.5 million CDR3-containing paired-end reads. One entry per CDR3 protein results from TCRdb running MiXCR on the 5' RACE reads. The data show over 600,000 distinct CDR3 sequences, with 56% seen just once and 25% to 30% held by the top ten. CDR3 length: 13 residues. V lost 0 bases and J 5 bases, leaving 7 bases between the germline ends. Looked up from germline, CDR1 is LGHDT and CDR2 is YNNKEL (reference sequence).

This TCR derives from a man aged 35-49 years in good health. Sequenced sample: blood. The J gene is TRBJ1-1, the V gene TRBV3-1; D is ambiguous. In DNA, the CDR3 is TGTGCCAGCAGCCAAGATCCGGGAACTGAAGCTTTCTTT. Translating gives CASSQDPGTEAFF.